The clone carrying this T cell receptor (beta chain) has only a few counts. Its specificity is not known. This sample was included in a study of blood T cells in healthy people across ages. Overall study findings and caveats: It was the long-lived donors that had more naive CD4+ cells and higher diversity than aged donors.

Russia was home to the donors, healthy Caucasian individuals aged about 6 to 90. The second PCR ran about 6 to 12 cycles with a sample-barcoded 5' primer and J-beta primers. Tags on each cDNA molecule came from a template-switch adaptor with 12 random nucleotides. TCRdb re-analysed the 5' RACE reads in MiXCR, keeping a single row per CDR3 protein. The sample includes 800,000 to 950,000 distinct CDR3 sequences, about 27% of them seen just once. These same records also appear under a second study, on T cells of mothers and their children. That work adds: Reads obtained per mother exceeded 9 million TCR beta CDR3 reads, with several million obtained per child.

Sequencing used blood. The source is a woman aged 40-49 years in good health.

CDR3 sequence reads: CASSEEGQGRVEQYF. The CDR3 coding sequence is TGTGCCAGCAGTGAAGAAGGACAGGGGAGAGTGGAGCAGTACTTC. The chain is built from TRBV2 and TRBJ2-7; TRBD1 aligns across 9 bases. In germline, CDR1 is SNHLY, CDR2 FYNNEI. CDR3 length equals 15 residues. V was clipped by 1 base and J by 7 bases; unmatched bases: 8.